This T cell receptor (beta chain) was captured by sequencing in a study of graft-versus-host responses after intestinal transplantation (dated by TCRdb to 2020 to 2023). At the level of the whole study: The transplants that recipients got were multivisceral, liver-intestinal, or isolated intestinal. Every recipient was given anti-thymocyte globulin induction, then maintenance tacrolimus and steroids for approximately 3 years. Graft-versus-host and host-versus-graft alloreactive T cell clones were tracked in the graft, circulation and bone marrow after intestinal transplantation using bulk TCR-beta CDR3 sequencing. Alloreactive clones were identified by sequencing pre-transplant mixed lymphocyte reaction products and comparing them with unstimulated pre-transplant donor and recipient T cells. The cohort enrolled 24 intestinal transplant recipients including one retransplant, and 3 patients lacking pretransplant specimens were excluded. Donor T cell macrochimerism was defined as a peak of at least 4% donor T cells among recipient peripheral blood mononuclear cells. Instead of going to the commercial service, samples from a few later patients were sequenced in-house on an Illumina MiSeq and processed with MiXCR. On the study overall, not on this receptor specifically: The relatively low number and heterogeneity of intestinal transplant patients limited the conclusions. High GvH to HvG T cell clonal ratios were observed in the allografts of patients with donor T cell macrochimerism. Peak levels of circulating GvH clones were associated with declines in HvG clones early after transplant. GvH clones turned up in recipient bone marrow, with some appearing earlier in ileal mucosa or blood, a pattern consistent with an intestinal mucosal origin.

The count of this clone is one. No cognate antigen has been identified for it. No base quality values were provided; no much bigger clone lies one nucleotide off. The CDR3 has 14 amino acids, counting the end cysteine and phenylalanine. Left in the record is the CDR3 DNA by itself, 42 bases read in frame from the first base. In the germline V gene, CDR1 corresponds to MNHGY and CDR2 to SVAAGI. V loses 3 bases of germline sequence and J loses 7 bases, and the interval between the two ends is 13 bases. Library preparation employed the immunoSEQ multiplex PCR assay. For most patients, genomic DNA was isolated using the Qiagen DNeasy Blood and Tissue Kit and was shipped frozen to Adaptive Biotechnologies for TCR sequencing. For most patients, genomic DNA was subjected to high-throughput TCR-beta CDR3 sequencing by Adaptive Biotechnologies. The authors' pipeline ran thus. TCR sequencing data were retrieved from Adaptive's ImmunoSEQ software for 15 to 20 patients, whereas a few other patients were processed with MiXCR and VDJtools. To correct CD4 versus CD8 sorting errors, any sequence found in both subsets at a frequency ratio below 5:1 was removed. CDR3 nucleotide sequences shared between donor and recipient were removed because the origin of such sequences could not be assigned. Alloreactive clones required at least 2-fold expansion over unstimulated cells and minimum CFSE-low frequency of 0.002% (template counts) or 0.001% (read counts). Mappable clones were those detected in sequenced pre-transplant spleen, lymph node, or MLR CFSE-low populations of the donor or recipient. The cumulative frequency of alloreactive clones was calculated as a percentage of all sequences, weighted by copy number. TCRdb's version of the immuneACCESS table is confined to in-frame rearrangements and falls short of the full clone set. An unresolved V gene accounts for under half of the shortfall where checked; the remainder is of unknown origin. V, J and clone size are those of that table, while D and trimming were read from the DNA. Within this sample are tens of thousands of clones, with 91% of them counted one time only. The leading ten clones occupy approximately 0.096% of the sample.

The sample's time point, from its label and the paper: cells obtained before transplantation from donor or recipient. CD3+CD4+ and CD3+CD8+ populations were FACS-sorted from unstimulated pre-transplant donor and recipient cells taken from spleen or lymph nodes. The source of this sequence is a human donor who received an intestinal transplant. The sample was unstimulated CD4+ T cells sorted from spleen or lymph node cells, taken before intestinal transplant. The V gene is TRBV6-9 and the J gene is TRBJ1-5, with the identity of the D gene unclear. The DNA reads as follows: TGTGCCAGCAGTTACTGGCAGGTTCTACAGCCCCAGCATTTT. Its protein product is CASSYWQVLQPQHF.